The 8 T cell receptor beta chains reported below all come from one sample, sequenced in a study of immune evolution from preneoplasia to lung adenocarcinoma. Profiled with immunoSEQ multiplex PCR; TCRdb holds only in-frame clones, not every one. The sample lists approximately 5,900 clones, 70% to 90% occurring once. The source material was FFPE adjacent normal lung tissue. All receptors derive from a donor at least 70 years old with lung adenocarcinoma.

This clone showed up just a few times. The chain recombines TRBV11-2 with TRBJ2-7; D remains unclear. V was shortened by 1 base and J by 3 bases, with 13 bases between the two germline ends. This CDR3 has 15 amino acids. Germline CDR1 SGHAT, CDR2 FQNNGV. CDR3 DNA sequence: TGTGCCAGCAGCTTAGTTACCTACCTAAACTACGAGCAGTACTTC. Its protein product is CASSLVTYLNYEQYF.

This chain connects TRBV9 to TRBJ2-1; 11 bases match TRBD2. With 8 bases clipped from V and 3 bases from J, the junction kept 4 bases outside the gene matches. The CDR3 is 14 amino acids. CDR1 and CDR2 from the germline V gene are SGDLS and YYNGEE. The CDR3 DNA is TGTGCCAGTTCCGGGACTAGCGGCTACAATGAGCAGTTCTTC. This encodes CASSGTSGYNEQFF.

The chain recombines TRBV9 with TRBJ2-5; D uncertain. This CDR3 is built from 14 residues. The germline CDR1 and CDR2 sequences are SGDLS and YYNGEE. V was pared by 1 base and J by 5 bases, with 12 bases between. The CDR3, as DNA: TGTGCCAGCAGCGTATTTGGTGGATTGGAGACCCAGTACTTC. Residues: CASSVFGGLETQYF.

This chain connects TRBV6-1 to TRBJ1-3; D might be TRBD1 (5 bases). V was cut by 7 bases and J by 0 bases, with 10 bases left in between. The CDR3 is made up of 14 amino acids. Germline loops: CDR1 MNHNS, CDR2 SASEGT. CDR3 protein: CASTPTDSGNTIYF. In DNA, the CDR3 is TGTGCCAGCACCCCGACAGACTCTGGAAACACCATATATTTT.

This chain connects TRBV15 to TRBJ2-6; D remains ambiguous. Trimming took 6 bases from V and 0 from J, leaving 9 bases between them. This CDR3 is 15 amino acids long. Germline V gene lookup returns CDR1 LNHNV and CDR2 YYDKDF (reference sequence). CDR3 nucleotides: TGTGCCACCAGTCAAGGTAGCTCTGGGGCCAACGTCCTGACTTTC. Encoded protein: CATSQGSSGANVLTF.

The V gene is TRBV28, the J gene TRBJ2-7; 8 bases align to TRBD1. Germline trimming cut 2 bases from V and 3 bases from J; bases unmatched to any gene: 6. This CDR3 is 15 amino acids long. CDR1 is MDHEN and CDR2 is SYDVKM in the germline V gene. CDR3 amino acids: CASSLTQGAFYEQYF. The DNA of the CDR3 is TGTGCCAGCAGTTTAACTCAGGGGGCGTTCTACGAGCAGTACTTC.

This chain links TRBV18 with TRBJ2-7; tentative D call: TRBD2 (5 bases). V was cut by 3 bases and J by 0 bases, with 18 bases left in between. This CDR3 comprises 17 residues. CDR1 and CDR2 (germline): KGHSH, LQKENI. The DNA of the CDR3 is TGTGCCAGCTCACCTTCCGGGAATCCTCTAGTCTCCTACGAGCAGTACTTC. It codes for CASSPSGNPLVSYEQYF.

The chain employs TRBV11-3 and TRBJ2-3; TRBD1 aligns across 8 bases. This CDR3 has 17 amino acids. Losses at the gene ends were 3 bases for V and 0 bases for J; bases not matched to a gene: 8. CDR1 and CDR2 (germline): SGHNT, YENEEA. This CDR3 is CASSLGTGHSSTDTQYF. In nucleotides, the CDR3 is TGTGCCAGCAGCTTGGGGACAGGTCATTCTAGCACAGATACGCAGTATTTT.